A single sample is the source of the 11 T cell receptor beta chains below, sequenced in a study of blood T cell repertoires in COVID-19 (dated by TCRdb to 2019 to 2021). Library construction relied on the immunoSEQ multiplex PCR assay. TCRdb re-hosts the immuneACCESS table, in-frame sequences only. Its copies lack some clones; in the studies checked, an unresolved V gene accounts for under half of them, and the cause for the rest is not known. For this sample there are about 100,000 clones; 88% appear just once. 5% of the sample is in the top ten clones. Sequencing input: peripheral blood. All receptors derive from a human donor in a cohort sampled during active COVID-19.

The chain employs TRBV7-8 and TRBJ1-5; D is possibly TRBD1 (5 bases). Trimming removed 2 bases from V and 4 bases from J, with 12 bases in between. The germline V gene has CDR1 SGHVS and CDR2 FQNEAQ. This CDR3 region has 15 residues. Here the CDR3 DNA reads TGTGCCAGCAGCTTACAGACAGCTTCTAATCAGCCCCAGCATTTT. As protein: CASSLQTASNQPQHF.

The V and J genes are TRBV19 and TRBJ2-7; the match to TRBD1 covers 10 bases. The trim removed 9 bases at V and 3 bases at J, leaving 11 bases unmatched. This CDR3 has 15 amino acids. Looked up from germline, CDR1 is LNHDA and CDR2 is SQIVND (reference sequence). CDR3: CASPHPGTGVYEQYF. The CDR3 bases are TGTGCCAGCCCCCACCCTGGGACAGGGGTCTACGAGCAGTACTTC.

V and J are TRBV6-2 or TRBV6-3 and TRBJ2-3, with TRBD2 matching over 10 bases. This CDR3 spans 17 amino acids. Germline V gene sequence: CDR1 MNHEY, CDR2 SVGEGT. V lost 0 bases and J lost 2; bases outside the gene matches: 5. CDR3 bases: TGTGCCAGCAGTTACTCGGCTAGCGGGAGTTTCACAGATACGCAGTATTTT. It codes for CASSYSASGSFTDTQYF.

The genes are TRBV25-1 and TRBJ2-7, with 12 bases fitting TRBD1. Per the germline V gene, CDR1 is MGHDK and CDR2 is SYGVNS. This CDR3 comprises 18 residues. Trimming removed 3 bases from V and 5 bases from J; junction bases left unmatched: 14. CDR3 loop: CASSDRTRPGQGAHEQYF. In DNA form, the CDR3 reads TGTGCCAGCAGTGACCGCACTAGACCGGGACAGGGGGCTCACGAGCAGTACTTC.

In DNA, the CDR3 is TGCGCCAGCAGCATCCTAGCCGGGGTAAACTACGAGCAGTACTTC. Amino acid sequence: CASSILAGVNYEQYF. This chain joins TRBV5-1 and TRBJ2-7; D possibly corresponds to TRBD2 (5 bases). CDR1 is SGHRS, CDR2 YFSETQ, per germline. CDR3 length equals 15 residues. Trimming removed 4 bases at V and 3 bases at J, with 17 bases between.

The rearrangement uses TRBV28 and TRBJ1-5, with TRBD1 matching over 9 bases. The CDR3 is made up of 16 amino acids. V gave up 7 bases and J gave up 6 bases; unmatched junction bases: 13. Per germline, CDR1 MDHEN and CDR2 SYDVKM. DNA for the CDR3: TGTGCCAGCATTCACGCCGGGACAGGGACTTCTCAGCCCCAGCATTTT. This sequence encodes CASIHAGTGTSQPQHF.

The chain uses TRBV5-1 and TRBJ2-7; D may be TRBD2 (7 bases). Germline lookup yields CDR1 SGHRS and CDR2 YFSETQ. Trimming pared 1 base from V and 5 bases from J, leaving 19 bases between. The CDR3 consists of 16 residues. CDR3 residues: CASSLISAGAQHEQYF. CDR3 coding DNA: TGCGCCAGCAGCTTGATATCGGCGGGGGCGCAACACGAGCAGTACTTC.

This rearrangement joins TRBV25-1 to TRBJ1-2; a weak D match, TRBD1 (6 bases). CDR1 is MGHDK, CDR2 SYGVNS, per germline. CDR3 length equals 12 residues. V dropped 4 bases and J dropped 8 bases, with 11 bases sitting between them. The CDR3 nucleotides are TGTGCCAGCAGTGCAGGGGCCGGCGGCTACACCTTC. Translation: CASSAGAGGYTF.

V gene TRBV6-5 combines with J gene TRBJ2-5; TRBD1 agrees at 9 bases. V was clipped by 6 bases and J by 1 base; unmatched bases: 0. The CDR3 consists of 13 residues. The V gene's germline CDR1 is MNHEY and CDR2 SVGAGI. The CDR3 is CASRQGAQETQYF. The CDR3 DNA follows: TGTGCCAGCAGACAGGGGGCCCAAGAGACCCAGTACTTC.

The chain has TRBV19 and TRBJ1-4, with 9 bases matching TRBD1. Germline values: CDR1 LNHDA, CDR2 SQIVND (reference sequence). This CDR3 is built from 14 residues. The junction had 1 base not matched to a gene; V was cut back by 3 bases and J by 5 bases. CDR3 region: CASSIGTGNEKLFF. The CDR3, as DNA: TGTGCCAGTAGTATCGGGACAGGGAATGAAAAACTGTTTTTT.

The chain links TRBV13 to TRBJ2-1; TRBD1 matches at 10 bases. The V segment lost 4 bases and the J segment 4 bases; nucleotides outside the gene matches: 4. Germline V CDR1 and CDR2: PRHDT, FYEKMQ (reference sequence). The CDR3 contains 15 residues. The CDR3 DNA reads TGTGCCAGCAGCTCCGGACAGGGGGTTTACAATGAGCAGTTCTTC. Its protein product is CASSSGQGVYNEQFF.